This TCR beta chain comes out of a study of human T cells and chemical hapten exposure. Study-wide background: During the roughly 25-week study period, patients had diphenylcyclopropenone applied to the scalp every week.

The CDR3 covers 14 residues. The germline CDR1 and CDR2 sequences are SEHNR and FQNEAQ (reference sequence). Trimming cost V 2 bases and J 10 bases, with 17 bases left between them. Stated time point: patch test 3, about 24 weeks after DPC sensitization. The sample's treatment: therapeutic diphenylcyclopropenone sensitization with weekly scalp DPC. The library labeled individual cDNA molecules by adding unique molecular identifiers to them. TCRdb recomputed calls from the RACE reads with MiXCR, one row per CDR3 protein. The table has around 200,000 distinct CDR3 sequences, under 25% seen once. The J gene is TRBJ1-1, the V gene TRBV7-9; D call uncertain. The origin of this receptor is a woman between 40 and 55 years old with alopecia areata. Some clones in this sample may be carry-over from other donors' samples. Sequencing used whole blood, obtained in connection with sensitization to the hapten diphenylcyclopropenone (DPC). CDR3 sequence: CASSLPTDGGGAFF. The CDR3 DNA follows: TGTGCCAGCAGCTTACCGACGGACGGAGGTGGAGCTTTCTTT.